This TCR beta chain was captured in a study of blood T cell repertoires in COVID-19. Study context: Acute and convalescent COVID-19 samples came from the United States, Italy and Spain. T cells, B-cell-depleted T cells, or PBMCs supplied cDNA or gDNA.

Per the original methods: Amplified reference gene primers provided the basis for estimating nucleated cell counts. Method: immunoSEQ multiplex PCR; TCRdb's copy keeps in-frame clones and lacks some. That table gives V, J and clone size, and the DNA gave D and trimming. The sample yields some 42,000 clones, 85% seen once. The CDR3 contains 17 residues. Germline CDR1 is KGHDR and CDR2 is SFDVKD. V was shortened by 4 bases and J by 2 bases, with 16 bases between the two germline ends. Sequencing input: peripheral blood. The V and J genes are TRBV24-1 and TRBJ2-2, with unresolved D. This receptor was taken from a man aged 50 to 60 with active COVID-19. CDR3 in amino acids: CATSDSRVLRNTGELFF. CDR3 coding DNA: TGTGCCACCAGTGACTCCCGGGTCCTAAGAAACACCGGGGAGCTGTTTTTT.